The 30 T cell receptor beta chains given below trace back to one sample, sequenced in a study of breast tumors, draining lymph nodes, adjacent tissues. Samples came from axillary lymph nodes draining the breast cancer. In TCRdb, the multiplex PCR reads were re-called with MiXCR into one record per CDR3 protein. The sample has about 270,000 distinct CDR3 sequences; around 30% are singletons. What was sequenced was axillary lymph node tissue. These receptors all come from a female donor with breast cancer. Some clones in this sample may be carry-over from other donors' samples.

This rearrangement joins TRBV29-1 to TRBJ1-3; TRBD1 agrees at 8 bases. This CDR3 spans 13 amino acids. From germline, CDR1 is SQVTM and CDR2 ANQGSEA. The V segment lost 8 bases and the J segment 7 bases; nucleotides outside the gene matches: 10. The CDR3 nucleotides read TGCAGCTTAGCAAGGACAGGGAGGAACACCATATATTTT. Translation gives CSLARTGRNTIYF.

As concerns this clonotype: Because it lacks the conserved phenylalanine or tryptophan at the end, this CDR3 is likely a read error. This chain connects TRBV2 to TRBJ2-7; no clear D gene. Germline values: CDR1 SNHLY, CDR2 FYNNEI. CDR3 length: 13 amino acids. V was shortened by 6 bases and J by 0 bases, with 9 bases between the two germline ends. The CDR3 loop reads CASRSKSSYEQYL. The CDR3, as DNA: TGTGCCAGCAGGTCCAAAAGCTCCTACGAGCAGTACCTC.

Of note for this clonotype: A much bigger clone sits one base away, suggesting this may be a read error. The chain recombines TRBV19 with TRBJ2-7; TRBD1 is a possible D gene (6 bases). Germline CDR1 reads LNHDA; CDR2 reads SQIVND (reference sequence). The CDR3 spans 15 residues. The CDR3 DNA is TGTACCAGTAATTCAAGGGGACAAGGTTCCTACGAGCAGTACTTC. It codes for CTSNSRGQGSYEQYF.

This clonotype is a singleton in its sample. A much larger clone lies one base from this, so it may be a read error. The rearrangement links TRBV19 to TRBJ2-6; D tentatively fits TRBD1 or TRBD2 (5 bases each). Germline CDR1 LNHDA, CDR2 SQIVND (reference sequence). The CDR3 spans 15 residues. CDR3 bases: TGTGCCAGTAGTATACAGGGCTTCGGGGCCAGCGTCCTGCCTTTC. It yields the protein CASSIQGFGASVLPF.

This clonotype was recorded many times. The V gene is TRBV7-9, the J gene TRBJ2-1, with 10 bases aligning to TRBD2. The CDR3 is 16 amino acids. After removal of 4 bases from V and 3 bases from J, the junction contained 6 bases not matched to a gene. CDR1 and CDR2 (germline): SEHNR, FQNEAQ (reference sequence). The CDR3 loop is CASSSTLAGNYNEQFF. The CDR3 DNA sequence: TGTGCCAGCAGCTCGACACTAGCGGGAAACTACAATGAGCAGTTCTTC.

This clonotype was seen ten or more times. The rearrangement joins TRBV19 to TRBJ2-7, with a possible D match to TRBD2 (5 bases). Looked up from germline, CDR1 is LNHDA and CDR2 is SQIVND (reference sequence). Trimming took off 3 bases at V and 3 bases at J, with 15 bases between the two ends. The CDR3 has 15 residues. The CDR3 DNA reads as TGTGCCAGTAGTATTAACACCAGAGGAGGCTACGAGCAGTACTTC. Amino acid sequence: CASSINTRGGYEQYF.

Many counts were recorded for this clonotype. The chain links TRBV7-8 to TRBJ2-7, with TRBD1 as a possible D gene (5 bases). Germline CDR1 is SGHVS and CDR2 is FQNEAQ. CDR3 length: 15 residues. Trimming cost V 0 bases and J 3 bases, with 12 bases left between them. This chain's CDR3 is CASSLAGQGNYEQYF. CDR3 in DNA: TGTGCCAGCAGCTTAGCCGGGCAGGGTAACTACGAGCAGTACTTC. The full variable domain, completed using reference TRBV7-8 and TRBJ2-7, is GAGVSQSPRYKVAKRGQDVALRCDPISGHVSLFWYQQALGQGPEFLTYFQNEAQLDKSGLPSDRFFAERPEGSVSTLKIQRTQQEDSAVYLCASSLAGQGNYEQYFGPGTRLTVT.

This clonotype was found many times. The chain joins TRBV5-6 to TRBJ2-2, with 8 nucleotides matching TRBD2. The CDR3 spans 15 residues. The germline gives CDR1 SGHDT, CDR2 YYEEEE. V gave up 6 bases and J gave up 5 bases; unmatched junction bases: 9. The CDR3 DNA follows: TGTGCCAGCATGACGAGCGGGAGAATGACCGGGGAGCTGTTTTTT. Translated, it gives CASMTSGRMTGELFF. The full variable domain, completed using reference TRBV5-6 and TRBJ2-2, is DAGVTQSPTHLIKTRGQQVTLRCSPKSGHDTVSWYQQALGQGPQFIFQYYEEEERQRGNFPDRFSGHQFPNYSSELNVNALLLGDSALYLCASMTSGRMTGELFFGEGSRLTVL.

In this sample, this clonotype turned up once. The rearrangement links TRBV6-1 to TRBJ2-1, with 8 nucleotides matching TRBD1. With V trimmed by 8 bases and J by 5 bases, 8 bases remained unmatched. There are 14 residues in the CDR3. Germline CDR1 MNHNS, CDR2 SASEGT. This CDR3 reads CASPQDRVHNEQFF. CDR3 coding DNA: TGTGCCAGCCCCCAGGACAGGGTCCACAATGAGCAGTTCTTC.

This clonotype has ten or more counts. V usage is TRBV6-1 and J usage is TRBJ2-7; D remains unclear. The CDR3 sequence is 12 residues long. The germline gives CDR1 MNHNS, CDR2 SASEGT. With 7 bases removed from V and 0 bases from J, the gap between germline ends came to 7 bases. This CDR3 reads CASTTSSYEQYF. DNA of the CDR3: TGTGCCAGCACGACGAGCTCCTACGAGCAGTACTTC.

This clonotype has a count of ten or more. The chain combines TRBV15 with TRBJ2-5, with D possibly TRBD2 on 7 matching bases. CDR1 is LNHNV, CDR2 YYDKDF, per germline (reference sequence). The CDR3 spans 15 residues. V lost 1 base, J lost 5 bases, and 14 bases lay in between. The CDR3 region is CATSRAWGGGETQYF. CDR3 DNA: TGTGCCACCAGCAGAGCCTGGGGGGGCGGTGAGACCCAGTACTTC.

This clonotype has just a few counts. V is TRBV6-6 and J is TRBJ1-5, with 7 bases fitting TRBD1. J lost 4 bases, V lost 6 bases, and 18 bases had no gene match. Germline-derived CDR1 and CDR2 are MNHNY and SVGAGI (reference sequence). The CDR3 sequence is 18 residues long. CDR3 sequence (DNA): TGTGCCAGCAGCCTAACCCCGGGACAGAAGATACAAAATCAGCCCCAGCATTTT. This gives the protein CASSLTPGQKIQNQPQHF.

Turning to this clonotype: Since no conserved phenylalanine or tryptophan closes the CDR3, a read error is the likely cause. The rearrangement links TRBV20-1 to TRBJ1-5; no definite D call. From germline, CDR1 is DFQATT and CDR2 SNEGSKA (reference sequence). The CDR3 totals 14 residues. CDR3 loop: CSARDPRTNPPQHL. CDR3 DNA sequence: TGCAGTGCTAGAGATCCGCGAACAAATCCGCCCCAGCATCTT.

The chain has TRBV4-1 and TRBJ2-1; 11 positions agree with TRBD1. The trim removed 8 bases at V and 5 bases at J, leaving 14 bases unmatched. The CDR3 spans 17 residues. Germline V gene lookup returns CDR1 MGHRA and CDR2 YSYEKL. CDR3 DNA: TGCGCCAGCGGCCTGAGAATCGGACAGGGGGCGAACAATGAGCAGTTCTTC. This encodes CASGLRIGQGANNEQFF.

This clonotype was found many times. The chain has TRBV7-6 and TRBJ2-5; D gene ambiguous. V was cut by 1 base and J by 3 bases, with 3 bases left in between. Per germline, CDR1 SGHVS and CDR2 FNYEAQ. The CDR3 length is 12 residues. Here the CDR3 reads CASSLEEETQYF. CDR3 in DNA: TGTGCCAGCAGCTTAGAAGAAGAGACCCAGTACTTC.

In its sample, this clonotype was seen a few times. V is TRBV4-1 and J is TRBJ1-1; D unclear. Germline V CDR1 and CDR2: MGHRA, YSYEKL. The CDR3 length is 19 residues. Deletions cut 0 bases from V and 0 bases from J, with 20 bases between. This CDR3 is CASSQDRLTREPMNTEAFF. CDR3 in DNA: TGCGCCAGCAGCCAAGATCGCCTCACCCGGGAACCCATGAACACTGAAGCTTTCTTT.

This clonotype has a count of ten or more. The V call is TRBV20-1, the J call TRBJ2-1, with TRBD1 matching 9 bases. Germline V gene lookup returns CDR1 DFQATT and CDR2 SNEGSKA (reference sequence). V was pared by 6 bases and J by 8 bases, with 8 bases of the junction left unmatched. The CDR3 extends over 13 amino acids. In DNA form, the CDR3 reads TGCAGTGCCGAGGGACAGGGTTTGGATGAGCAGTTCTTC. Translated, it gives CSAEGQGLDEQFF.

The J gene is TRBJ2-5, the V gene TRBV2; TRBD2 matches at 10 bases. This CDR3 contains 13 residues. V lost 11 bases and J lost 5; bases outside the gene matches: 8. Germline V lookup: CDR1 SNHLY, CDR2 FYNNEI. The CDR3 bases are TGTGCCCGGCTAGCGGGAGAGGGGGAGACCCAGTACTTC. Amino acids: CARLAGEGETQYF.

This clonotype was found a few times. A single base separates this from a much larger clone, so it may be a read error. DNA of the CDR3: TGTGCCAGCAGCGTAGGAGGGGGGTTTACCTCTGGAAACACCATATATTTT. Protein: CASSVGGGFTSGNTIYF. This chain connects TRBV9 to TRBJ1-3, with TRBD1 as a possible D gene (6 bases). Trimming removed 0 bases from V and 0 bases from J, with 13 bases in between. This CDR3 spans 17 amino acids. Germline V CDR1 and CDR2: SGDLS, YYNGEE.

About this clonotype: This may come from a read error, since a much larger clone is one base off. V usage is TRBV5-1 and J usage is TRBJ2-2, with D maybe TRBD2 (5 bases). The CDR3 runs to 13 residues. In germline, CDR1 is SGHRS, CDR2 YFSETQ. The CDR3 spells CASSLGDTGELLF. In DNA form, the CDR3 reads TGCGCCAGCAGCTTGGGTGACACCGGGGAGCTGCTTTTT.

This clonotype was seen at least ten times. The CDR3 region has the DNA TGTGCCAGCAGCTTACGGCTAGATACGCAGTATTTT. It is translated as CASSLRLDTQYF. This sequence joins TRBV7-2 and TRBJ2-3; D not resolved. V lost 2 bases and J lost 5, with 5 bases in between. In germline, CDR1 is SGHTA, CDR2 FQGNSA. The CDR3 loop spans 12 amino acids.

This clonotype was detected ten times or more. The chain joins TRBV7-9 to TRBJ1-2; D gene unclear. CDR3 length: 13 amino acids. Germline-derived CDR1 and CDR2 are SEHNR and FQNEAQ (reference sequence). With 5 bases removed from V and 4 bases from J, the gap between germline ends came to 11 bases. Here the CDR3 DNA reads TGTGCCAGCAGCCGCCCCATGAGCTATGGCTACACCTTC. This codes for CASSRPMSYGYTF. Looking up the rest from reference TRBV7-9 and TRBJ1-2 gives the full variable domain: DTGVSQNPRHKITKRGQNVTFRCDPISEHNRLYWYRQTLGQGPEFLTYFQNEAQLEKSRLLSDRFSAERPKGSFSTLEIQRTEQGDSAMYLCASSRPMSYGYTFGSGTRLTVV.

Details on this clonotype: A much larger clone lies one base from this, so it may be a read error. The chain is built from TRBV12-3 or TRBV12-4 and TRBJ2-1; 7 bases are a match to TRBD2. J was trimmed by 2 bases and V by 7 bases; bases with no gene match: 8. The CDR3 extends over 15 amino acids. The CDR3 bases are TGTGCCAGCATCGGACTAGTGGGAGCCTACAATGAGCAGTTCTTC. Translated: CASIGLVGAYNEQFF.

The sample holds many counts of this clonotype. V usage is TRBV7-2 and J usage is TRBJ1-6; 7 bases match TRBD1. Germline-derived CDR1 and CDR2 are SGHTA and FQGNSA. The trim removed 8 bases at V and 7 bases at J, leaving 5 bases unmatched. The CDR3 runs to 13 residues. For the CDR3, the DNA is TGTGCCAGCTCCGACAGGGCGAATTCACCCCTCCACTTT. It is translated as CASSDRANSPLHF.

This clonotype has ten or more counts. This chain's CDR3 is CATSDLGTSGRAGQFF. Here the CDR3 DNA reads TGTGCCACCAGTGATTTGGGGACTAGCGGGAGGGCCGGGCAGTTCTTC. The chain combines TRBV24-1 with TRBJ2-1; TRBD2 agrees at 16 bases. V shed 0 bases and J 12 bases; nucleotides not matched to a gene: 4. Looked up from germline, CDR1 is KGHDR and CDR2 is SFDVKD. This CDR3 region has 16 residues.

On this clonotype: A read error may be the cause here, since a much bigger clone is one base away. This chain links TRBV11-2 with TRBJ2-7; the D is unclear. The CDR3 runs to 13 residues. Germline V gives CDR1 SGHAT, CDR2 FQNNGV. The CDR3 spells CASSLAFTYEQHF. The CDR3 DNA reads as TGTGCCAGCAGCTTAGCTTTTACCTACGAGCAGCACTTC.

This clonotype appeared many times. The chain couples TRBV6-2 or TRBV6-3 to TRBJ1-2; D gene unclear. The V and J ends lost 5 bases and 2 bases respectively, with 6 bases between them. This CDR3 is built from 12 residues. CDR1 and CDR2 (germline): MNHEY, SVGEGT. DNA of the CDR3: TGTGCCAGCAGTCCCATAAACTATGGCTACACCTTC. It encodes CASSPINYGYTF.

This clonotype came up many times. The rearrangement joins TRBV2 to TRBJ2-5; 7 bases map to TRBD1. This CDR3 contains 13 residues. The ends lost 4 bases at V and 1 base at J; junction bases unmatched: 0. Germline V gene data show CDR1 as SNHLY and CDR2 as FYNNEI. This CDR3 is CASSGQGQETQYF. In nucleotides, the CDR3 is TGTGCCAGCAGTGGACAGGGCCAAGAGACCCAGTACTTC.

There are many counts of this clonotype. For the CDR3, the DNA is TGTGCCAGCAGTGCCGGGACTTCAAATGAGCAGTTCTTC. This gives the protein CASSAGTSNEQFF. V is TRBV6-5 and J is TRBJ2-1, with a tentative D call TRBD2 (6 bases). Looked up from germline, CDR1 is MNHEY and CDR2 is SVGAGI. The length of the CDR3 is 13 residues. V dropped 5 bases and J dropped 7 bases, with 12 bases sitting between them.

In regard to this clonotype: This may be a read error, as it is one base from a much larger clone. The chain carries TRBV5-6 and TRBJ1-4, with unresolved D. CDR3 length equals 15 residues. CDR1 and CDR2 from the germline V gene are SGHDT and YYEEEE. The CDR3: CASSLSFRSNEKPFF. As DNA, the CDR3 is TGTGCCAGCAGCTTGTCTTTTCGATCTAATGAAAAACCGTTTTTT. The full variable domain, in which reference TRBV5-6 and TRBJ1-4 provide the parts outside the CDR3, is DAGVTQSPTHLIKTRGQQVTLRCSPKSGHDTVSWYQQALGQGPQFIFQYYEEEERQRGNFPDRFSGHQFPNYSSELNVNALLLGDSALYLCASSLSFRSNEKPFFGSGTQLSVL.